The entry that follows covers one TCR beta chain sequence. The data are from a study of blood T cell repertoires in COVID-19. Germline V gene sequence: CDR1 SGHRS, CDR2 YFSETQ. Trimming took 4 bases from V and 5 from J; bases not matched to a gene: 5. CDR3 length: 14 residues. This table comes from immunoSEQ multiplex PCR, and its TCRdb copy is limited to in-frame clones, with some not included. The data show 30,000 to 40,000 clones, with around 87% seen just once and about 64% held by the top ten. The sample consisted of peripheral blood. This chain uses TRBV5-1 with TRBJ1-5; 8 nucleotides match TRBD1. The clonotype originates from a man between 65 and 85 years old with acute or convalescent COVID-19. This chain's CDR3 is CASSVGQGDQPQHF. The CDR3 bases are TGCGCCAGCAGCGTAGGACAGGGCGATCAGCCCCAGCATTTT.